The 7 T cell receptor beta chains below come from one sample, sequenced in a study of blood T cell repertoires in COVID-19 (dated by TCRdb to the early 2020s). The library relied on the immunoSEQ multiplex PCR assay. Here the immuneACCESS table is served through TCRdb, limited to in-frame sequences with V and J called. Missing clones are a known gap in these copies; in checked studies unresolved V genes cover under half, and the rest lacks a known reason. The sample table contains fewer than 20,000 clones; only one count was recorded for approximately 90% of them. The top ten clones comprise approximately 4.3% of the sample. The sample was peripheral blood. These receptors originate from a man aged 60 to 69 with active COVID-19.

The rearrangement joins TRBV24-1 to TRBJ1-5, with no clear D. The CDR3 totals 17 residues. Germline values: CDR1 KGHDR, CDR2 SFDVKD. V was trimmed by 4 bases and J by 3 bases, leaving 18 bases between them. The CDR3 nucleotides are TGTGCCACCAGTGAGCTCCGTCAGAGGAGGGTCAATCAGCCCCAGCATTTT. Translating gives CATSELRQRRVNQPQHF.

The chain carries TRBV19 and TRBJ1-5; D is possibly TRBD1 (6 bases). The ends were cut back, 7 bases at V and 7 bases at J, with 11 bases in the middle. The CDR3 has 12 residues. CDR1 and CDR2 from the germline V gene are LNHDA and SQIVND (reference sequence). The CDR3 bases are TGTGCCAGTAAGGGGGGGGTACAGCCCCAGCATTTT. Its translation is CASKGGVQPQHF.

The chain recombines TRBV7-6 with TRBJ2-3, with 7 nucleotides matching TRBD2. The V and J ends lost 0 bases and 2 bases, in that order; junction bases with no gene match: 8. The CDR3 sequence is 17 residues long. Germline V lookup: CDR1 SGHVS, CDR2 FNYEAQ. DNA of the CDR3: TGTGCCAGCAGCTTAGCTTTGAGCGGGGACCCCACAGATACGCAGTATTTT. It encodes CASSLALSGDPTDTQYF.

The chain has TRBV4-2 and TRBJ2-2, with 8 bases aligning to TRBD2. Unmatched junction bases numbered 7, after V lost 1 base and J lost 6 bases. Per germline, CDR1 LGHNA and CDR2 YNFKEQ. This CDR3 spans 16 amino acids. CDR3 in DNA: TGTGCCAGCAGCCAAGGTCGGGGGGGTTCGGCCGGGGAGCTGTTTTTT. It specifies CASSQGRGGSAGELFF.

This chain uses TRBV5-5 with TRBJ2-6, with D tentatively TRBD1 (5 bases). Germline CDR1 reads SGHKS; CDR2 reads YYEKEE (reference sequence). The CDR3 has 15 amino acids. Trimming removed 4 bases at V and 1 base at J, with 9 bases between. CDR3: CASSARESGANVLTF. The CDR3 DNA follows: TGTGCCAGCAGCGCCAGGGAATCTGGGGCCAACGTCCTGACTTTC. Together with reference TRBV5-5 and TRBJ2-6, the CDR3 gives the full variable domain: DAGVTQSPTHLIKTRGQQVTLRCSPISGHKSVSWYQQVLGQGPQFIFQYYEKEERGRGNFPDRFSARQFPNYSSELNVNALLLGDSALYLCASSARESGANVLTFGAGSRLTVL.

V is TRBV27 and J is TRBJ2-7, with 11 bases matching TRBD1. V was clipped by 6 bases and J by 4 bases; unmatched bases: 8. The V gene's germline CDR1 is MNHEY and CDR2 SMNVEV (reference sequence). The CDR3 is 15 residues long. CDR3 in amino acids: CASRPDRGRLYEQYV. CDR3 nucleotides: TGTGCCAGCAGGCCGGACAGGGGGCGGTTGTACGAGCAGTACGTC.

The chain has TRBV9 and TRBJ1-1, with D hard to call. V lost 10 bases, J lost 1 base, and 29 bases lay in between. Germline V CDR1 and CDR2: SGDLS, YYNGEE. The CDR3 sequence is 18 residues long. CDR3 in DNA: TGTGCCTCCCGGCCCGGAGGGCGTAGAAGGATTAGGAACACTGAAGCTTTCTTT. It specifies CASRPGGRRRIRNTEAFF.